Sequencing of this TCR beta chain was carried out in a study of tumor-infiltrating lymphocytes in localized non-small cell lung cancer. Study details: Several tumor histologies, both smoking statuses, and some post-neoadjuvant chemotherapy samples were included. Tumor tissue and non-adjacent uninvolved lung came from each patient.

CDR1 is LNHDA, CDR2 SQIVND, per germline (reference sequence). V was shortened by 2 bases and J by 10 bases, with 6 bases between the two germline ends. CDR3 size: 11 residues. The protocol was immunoSEQ multiplex PCR, while the TCRdb copy is restricted to in-frame clones and leaves out a portion. The repertoire holds around 9,200 clones, with 81% as singletons. The chain carries TRBV19 and TRBJ2-1; D unresolved. Input material: uninvolved lung tissue not adjacent to the tumor. The sequence was obtained from a human donor with non-small cell lung cancer. The CDR3 nucleotides read TGTGCCAGTAGTATAACGACGGAGCAGTTCTTC. It yields the protein CASSITTEQFF.